This entry lists 20 T cell receptor beta chains sequenced from one sample in a study of glioma-infiltrating T cells. The iRepertoire nested amplicon-rescue multiplex PCR amplified TCR alpha and beta CDR3s from RNA. In TCRdb, the multiplex PCR reads were re-called with MiXCR into one record per CDR3 protein. The table has more than 300,000 distinct CDR3 sequences, 41% seen once. The sequenced sample consisted of glioma tissue, nonneoplastic brain tissue, or PBMCs (not recorded which). The receptors come from a human donor with low-grade glioma or glioblastoma, undergoing nonglioma brain surgery, or in good health (not recorded which).

The gene calls are TRBV29-1 and TRBJ1-2, with D unclear. Germline V gives CDR1 SQVTM, CDR2 ANQGSEA. Trimming removed 4 bases at V and 2 bases at J, with 5 bases between. The CDR3 extends over 11 amino acids. The CDR3 reads CSVGRNYGYTF. CDR3 in DNA: TGCAGCGTTGGAAGGAACTATGGCTACACCTTC.

The chain joins TRBV4-2 to TRBJ2-7, with 10 bases fitting TRBD2. V lost 3 bases to trimming and J lost 0 bases; unmatched junction nucleotides: 8. The CDR3 sequence is 17 residues long. CDR1 is LGHNA and CDR2 is YNFKEQ in the germline V gene. The CDR3 nucleotides read TGTGCCAGCAGCCACGCCCTACTAGCGGGGCCCTCCTACGAGCAGTACTTC. Translation gives CASSHALLAGPSYEQYF.

The chain combines TRBV7-2 with TRBJ2-3; TRBD2 aligns across 8 bases. V dropped 1 base and J dropped 0; count of bases not matched to a gene: 0. The CDR3 runs 15 residues. Germline CDR1 SGHTA, CDR2 FQGNSA. CDR3 in amino acids: CASSLERGSTDTQYF. In DNA form, the CDR3 reads TGTGCCAGCAGCTTAGAGCGGGGGAGCACAGATACGCAGTATTTT.

Turning to this clonotype: Just one base apart from a much larger clone, this may be a read error. The gene calls are TRBV20-1 and TRBJ2-3; TRBD2 matches at 12 bases. This CDR3 has 15 amino acids. Germline CDR1 is DFQATT and CDR2 is SNEGSKA (reference sequence). The CDR3 here is CSAILAGGPTDKQYF. The CDR3 nucleotides are TGCAGTGCGATTCTAGCGGGAGGGCCGACAGATAAGCAGTATTTT.

There are many counts of this clonotype. This chain links TRBV27 with TRBJ2-7; TRBD2 matches at 7 bases. V was clipped by 5 bases and J by 4 bases; unmatched bases: 8. The CDR3 contains 14 residues. The germline V gene has CDR1 MNHEY and CDR2 SMNVEV (reference sequence). The CDR3 DNA reads as TGTGCCAGCAGTCCTTCCCTGGGGGGGTACGAGCAGTACTTC. It encodes CASSPSLGGYEQYF.

Remarks on this clonotype: Just one base apart from a much larger clone, this may be a read error. The chain is built from TRBV27 and TRBJ2-1; D unclear. Germline CDR1 MNHEY, CDR2 SMNVEV (reference sequence). The CDR3 contains 13 residues. Trimming removed 7 bases from V and 7 bases from J, with 14 bases in between. The CDR3 loop reads CASNLVVWNEQFF. The CDR3 DNA reads TGTGCCAGCAACCTTGTGGTTTGGAATGAGCAGTTCTTC.

This chain joins TRBV28 and TRBJ1-1; unclear D gene. The CDR3 has 14 amino acids. Trimming stripped 3 bases from V and 5 bases from J, with 13 bases between. The germline V gene encodes CDR1 MDHEN and CDR2 SYDVKM. DNA for the CDR3: TGTGCCAGCAGTTTTCGCCTTAAAACGACTGAAGCTTTCTTT. Encoded protein: CASSFRLKTTEAFF.

As for this clonotype: One end of the junction is discordant with germline, which a read error may explain. The rearrangement uses TRBV27 and TRBJ1-4; D ambiguous. CDR3 length: 18 residues. Germline loops: CDR1 MNHEY, CDR2 SMNVEV (reference sequence). CDR3 in amino acids: CARSPRTGWPPRNEKLFF. CDR3 nucleotides: TGTGCCCGCAGTCCTAGGACCGGGTGGCCCCCACGTAATGAAAAACTGTTTTTT. The full variable domain, completed using reference TRBV27 and TRBJ1-4, is EAQVTQNPRYLITVTGKKLTVTCSQNMNHEYMSWYRQDPGLGLRQIYYSMNVEVTDKGDVPEGYKVSRKEKRNFPLILESPSPNQTSLYFCARSPRTGWPPRNEKLFFGSGTQLSVL.

This sequence joins TRBV27 and TRBJ2-7; D gene unclear. In germline, CDR1 is MNHEY, CDR2 SMNVEV (reference sequence). V gave up 10 bases and J gave up 4 bases, with 11 bases separating them. The CDR3 totals 11 residues. CDR3 in DNA: TGTGCCACCCAAGTAGATTACGAGCAGTACTTC. Translating it yields CATQVDYEQYF.

The rearrangement uses TRBV6-6 and TRBJ2-3; 8 positions match TRBD2. This CDR3 is built from 16 residues. The germline gives CDR1 MNHNY, CDR2 SVGAGI (reference sequence). Trimming removed 6 bases from V and 3 bases from J; junction bases left unmatched: 11. CDR3 sequence: CASRAGRGIFTDTQYF. The CDR3 nucleotides read TGTGCCAGCAGAGCCGGGAGGGGAATCTTTACAGATACGCAGTATTTT.

This clonotype was observed a few times. This rearrangement joins TRBV4-1 to TRBJ2-7; D is unresolved. CDR3 length equals 15 residues. The V end was cut by 1 base, the J end by 2 bases, with 12 bases between. Per the germline V gene, CDR1 is MGHRA and CDR2 is YSYEKL. The CDR3, as DNA: TGCGCCAGCAGCCAAGGGCAATCTTACACCTACGAGCAGTACTTC. Translating gives CASSQGQSYTYEQYF.

The genes are TRBV19 and TRBJ2-2; D is unclear. The CDR3 loop spans 15 amino acids. With 3 bases removed from V and 5 bases from J, the gap between germline ends came to 13 bases. CDR1 is LNHDA, CDR2 SQIVND, per germline (reference sequence). CDR3 loop: CASSMQFDGTGELFF. As DNA, the CDR3 is TGTGCCAGTAGTATGCAATTCGATGGGACCGGGGAGCTGTTTTTT.

The V call is TRBV2, the J call TRBJ2-3; TRBD1 aligns across 8 bases. V was pared by 6 bases and J by 8 bases, with 7 bases of the junction left unmatched. This CDR3 has 13 residues. Germline CDR1 and CDR2: SNHLY and FYNNEI. In DNA, the CDR3 is TGTGCCAGCAGGGACAGGGCCCACGCTACGCAGTATTTT. Residues: CASRDRAHATQYF.

Ten or more counts support this clonotype. The chain couples TRBV20-1 to TRBJ2-7, with TRBD2 matching 9 bases. Looked up from germline, CDR1 is DFQATT and CDR2 is SNEGSKA (reference sequence). This CDR3 has 15 amino acids. V trimming: 6 bases; J trimming: 2 bases; junction bases outside the gene matches: 11. The DNA of the CDR3 is TGCAGTGCCTCGGGACTAGCCGGGACCCCCTACGAGCAGTACTTC. Its translation: CSASGLAGTPYEQYF.

About this clonotype: Possible read error: a much larger clone is one base away. This chain uses TRBV6-1 with TRBJ2-3; 7 bases map to TRBD1. Germline V CDR1 and CDR2: MNHNS, SASEGT. Germline trimming cut 6 bases from V and 6 bases from J; bases unmatched to any gene: 9. The CDR3 contains 14 residues. The CDR3 coding sequence is TGTGCCAGCAGCCGGGACAGAGTAGGGGATACGCAGTATTTT. Protein sequence: CASSRDRVGDTQYF.

This clonotype was recorded a few times. V is TRBV6-2 or TRBV6-3 and J is TRBJ2-7, with D maybe TRBD2 (5 bases). Germline V gene sequence: CDR1 MNHEY, CDR2 SVGEGT. Trimming shortened V by 0 bases and J by 2 bases, and 11 bases separated the two germline ends. CDR3 length equals 15 residues. The CDR3 region is CASSYSNGKTYEQYF. The CDR3 DNA is TGTGCCAGCAGTTACTCGAACGGGAAGACCTACGAGCAGTACTTC.

V gene TRBV7-9 combines with J gene TRBJ2-1; weak D call: TRBD2 (5 bases). Deletions cut 6 bases from V and 4 bases from J, with 19 bases between. The CDR3 loop spans 16 amino acids. Germline V CDR1 and CDR2: SEHNR, FQNEAQ (reference sequence). CDR3 coding DNA: TGTGCCAGCAGGGGGATCGGCGGCGGGCTTTACAATGAGCAGTTCTTC. Protein product: CASRGIGGGLYNEQFF.

This clonotype has more than one count but fewer than ten. This chain links TRBV5-1 with TRBJ1-3; D is undetermined. Germline V gives CDR1 SGHRS, CDR2 YFSETQ. V was clipped by 2 bases and J by 0 bases, with 9 bases between them. This CDR3 comprises 15 residues. CDR3 sequence (DNA): TGCGCCAGCAGCTTCGGGGTACCCTCTGGAAACACCATATATTTT. Amino acids: CASSFGVPSGNTIYF. The full variable domain, in which reference TRBV5-1 and TRBJ1-3 provide the parts outside the CDR3, is KAGVTQTPRYLIKTRGQQVTLSCSPISGHRSVSWYQQTPGQGLQFLFEYFSETQRNKGNFPGRFSGRQFSNSRSEMNVSTLELGDSALYLCASSFGVPSGNTIYFGEGSWLTVV.

Note on this clonotype: A much bigger clone sits one base away, suggesting this may be a read error. V is TRBV11-1 and J is TRBJ2-7; D remains ambiguous. The CDR3 spans 12 residues. CDR1 is SGHAT and CDR2 is FQDESV in the germline V gene (reference sequence). V was pared by 2 bases and J by 5 bases, with 7 bases between. CDR3 DNA: TGTGCCAGCAGCTTAAGCGACAACGAGCAGTACTTC. Translated: CASSLSDNEQYF.

Only one count was recorded for this clonotype. The chain recombines TRBV28 with TRBJ2-7, with D perhaps TRBD1 or TRBD2 (5 bases each). Trimming shortened V by 6 bases and J by 2 bases, and 14 bases separated the two germline ends. The CDR3 contains 14 residues. The germline gives CDR1 MDHEN, CDR2 SYDVKM. The CDR3 spells CASRLDDSPYEQYF. The DNA of the CDR3 is TGTGCCAGCAGACTAGATGACAGCCCCTACGAGCAGTACTTC.